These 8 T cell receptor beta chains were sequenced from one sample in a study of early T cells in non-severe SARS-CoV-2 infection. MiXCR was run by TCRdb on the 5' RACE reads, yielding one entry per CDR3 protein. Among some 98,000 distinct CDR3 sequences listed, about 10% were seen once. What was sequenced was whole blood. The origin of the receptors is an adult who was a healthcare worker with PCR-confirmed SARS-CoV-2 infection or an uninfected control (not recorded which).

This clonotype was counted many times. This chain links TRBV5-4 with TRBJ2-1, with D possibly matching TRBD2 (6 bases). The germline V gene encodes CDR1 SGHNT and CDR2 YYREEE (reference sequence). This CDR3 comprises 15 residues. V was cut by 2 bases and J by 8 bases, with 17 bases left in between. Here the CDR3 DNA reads TGTGCCAGCAGCTTCAGAGGGAGGAGGAGCGATGAGCAGTTCTTC. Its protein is CASSFRGRRSDEQFF.

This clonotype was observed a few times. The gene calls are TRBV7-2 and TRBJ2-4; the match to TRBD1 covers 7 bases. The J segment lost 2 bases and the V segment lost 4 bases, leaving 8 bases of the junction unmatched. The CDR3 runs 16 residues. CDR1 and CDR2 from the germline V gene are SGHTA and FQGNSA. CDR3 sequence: CASSSITGDPKNIQYF. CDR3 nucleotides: TGTGCCAGCAGCTCGATTACAGGGGACCCCAAAAACATTCAGTACTTC.

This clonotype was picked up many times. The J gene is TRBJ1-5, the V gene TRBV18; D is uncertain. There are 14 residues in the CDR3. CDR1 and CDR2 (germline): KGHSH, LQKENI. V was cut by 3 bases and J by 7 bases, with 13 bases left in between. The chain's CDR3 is CASSPSFGRQPQHF. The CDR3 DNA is TGTGCCAGCTCACCCTCGTTTGGGAGGCAGCCCCAGCATTTT.

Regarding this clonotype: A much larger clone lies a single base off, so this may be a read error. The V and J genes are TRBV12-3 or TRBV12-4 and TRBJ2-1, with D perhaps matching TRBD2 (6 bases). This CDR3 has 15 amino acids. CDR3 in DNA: TGTGCCAGCAGTTTAAGGCGGGATACCTACAATGAGCTGTTCTTC. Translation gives CASSLRRDTYNELFF.

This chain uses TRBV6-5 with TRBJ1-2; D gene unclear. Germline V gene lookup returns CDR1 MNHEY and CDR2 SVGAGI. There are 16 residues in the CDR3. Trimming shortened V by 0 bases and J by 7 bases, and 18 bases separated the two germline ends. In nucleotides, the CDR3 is TGTGCCAGCAGTTACTCAGGCGCCGCCGGGATTTTTGGCTACACCTTC. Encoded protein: CASSYSGAAGIFGYTF.

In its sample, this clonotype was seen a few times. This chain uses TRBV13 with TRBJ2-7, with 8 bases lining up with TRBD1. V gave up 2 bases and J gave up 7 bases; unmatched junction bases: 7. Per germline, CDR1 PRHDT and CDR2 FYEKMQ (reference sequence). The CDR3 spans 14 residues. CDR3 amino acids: CASSLPGQDSEQYF. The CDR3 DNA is TGTGCCAGCAGCTTACCGGGACAGGATTCTGAGCAGTACTTC. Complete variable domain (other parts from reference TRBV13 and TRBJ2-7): AAGVIQSPRHLIKEKRETATLKCYPIPRHDTVYWYQQGPGQDPQFLISFYEKMQSDKGSIPDRFSAQQFSDYHSELNMSSLELGDSALYFCASSLPGQDSEQYFGPGTRLTVT.

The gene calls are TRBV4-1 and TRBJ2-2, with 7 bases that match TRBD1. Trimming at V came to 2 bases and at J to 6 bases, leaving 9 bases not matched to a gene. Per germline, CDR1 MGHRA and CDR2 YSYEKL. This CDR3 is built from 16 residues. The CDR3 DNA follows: TGCGCCAGCAGCCAATTCGGGACAGAGGACCCCGGGGAGCTGTTTTTT. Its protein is CASSQFGTEDPGELFF.

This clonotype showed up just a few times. The chain's CDR3 is CASQTIKVSTEAFF. The CDR3 coding sequence is TGTGCCAGCCAAACTATTAAGGTGAGCACTGAAGCTTTCTTT. The J gene is TRBJ1-1, the V gene TRBV28; D remains unclear. The germline V gene encodes CDR1 MDHEN and CDR2 SYDVKM. This CDR3 has 14 residues. V lost 8 bases and J lost 4, with 17 bases in between.